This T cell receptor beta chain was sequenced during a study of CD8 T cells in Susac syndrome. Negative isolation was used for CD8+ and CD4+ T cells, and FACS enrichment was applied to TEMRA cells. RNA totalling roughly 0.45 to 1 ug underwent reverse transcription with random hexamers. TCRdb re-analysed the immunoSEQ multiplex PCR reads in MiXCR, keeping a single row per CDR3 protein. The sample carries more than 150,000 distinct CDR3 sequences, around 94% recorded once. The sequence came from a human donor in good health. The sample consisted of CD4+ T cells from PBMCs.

Written as DNA, the CDR3 is TGCAGTGCTACCGGGACTAGCGGGTTGACAGATACGCAGTATTTT. It encodes CSATGTSGLTDTQYF. The rearrangement links TRBV20-1 to TRBJ2-3, with TRBD2 matching over 12 bases. Germline V lookup: CDR1 DFQATT, CDR2 SNEGSKA (reference sequence). V lost 4 bases to trimming and J lost 3 bases; unmatched junction nucleotides: 5. The CDR3 extends over 15 amino acids.